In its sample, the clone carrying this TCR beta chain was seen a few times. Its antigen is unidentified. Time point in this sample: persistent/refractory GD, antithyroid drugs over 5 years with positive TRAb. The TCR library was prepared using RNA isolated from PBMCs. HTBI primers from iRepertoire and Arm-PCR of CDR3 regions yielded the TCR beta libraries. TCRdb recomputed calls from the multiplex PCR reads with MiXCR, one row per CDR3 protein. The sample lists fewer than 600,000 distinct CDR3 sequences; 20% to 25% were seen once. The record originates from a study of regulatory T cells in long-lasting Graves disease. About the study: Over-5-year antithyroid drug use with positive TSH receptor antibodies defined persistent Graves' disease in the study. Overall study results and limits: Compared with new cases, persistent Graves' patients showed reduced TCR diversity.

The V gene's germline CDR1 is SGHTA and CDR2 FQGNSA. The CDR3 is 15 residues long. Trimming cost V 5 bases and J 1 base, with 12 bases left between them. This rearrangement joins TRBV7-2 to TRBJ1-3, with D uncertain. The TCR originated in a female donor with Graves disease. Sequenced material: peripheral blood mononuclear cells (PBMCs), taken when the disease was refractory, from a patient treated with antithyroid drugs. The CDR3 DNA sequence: TGTGCCAGCAGCCCCACAGCTTTTTCTGGAAACACCATATATTTT. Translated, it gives CASSPTAFSGNTIYF. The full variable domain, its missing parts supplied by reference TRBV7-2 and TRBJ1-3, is GAGVSQSPSNKVTEKGKDVELRCDPISGHTALYWYRQSLGQGLEFLIYFQGNSAPDKSGLPSDRFSAERTGGSVSTLTIQRTQQEDSAVYLCASSPTAFSGNTIYFGEGSWLTVV.